Following are 5 T cell receptor beta chains from one sample sequenced in a study of cytomegalovirus exposure and HLA in healthy donors. The PCR was carried out with 60 Vbeta primers and 13 Jbeta primers. Profiled with immunoSEQ multiplex PCR; TCRdb holds only in-frame clones, not every one. The sample comprises 90,000 to 120,000 clones, over 75% of which are singletons, and 2% to 2.5% rests with the top ten. Material: PBMCs. The receptors shown here come from a man between 25 and 39 years old in good health and CMV-seronegative.

The chain couples TRBV28 to TRBJ1-5; 8 bases line up with TRBD1. Losses at the gene ends were 7 bases for V and 10 bases for J; bases not matched to a gene: 12. The CDR3 totals 14 residues. CDR1 MDHEN and CDR2 SYDVKM come from the germline V gene. CDR3: CASIRTGTGLPQHF. CDR3 nucleotide sequence: TGTGCCAGCATAAGGACCGGGACAGGCCTCCCCCAGCATTTT. Together with reference TRBV28 and TRBJ1-5, the CDR3 gives the full variable domain: DVKVTQSSRYLVKRTGEKVFLECVQDMDHENMFWYRQDPGLGLRLIYFSYDVKMKEKGDIPEGYSVSREKKERFSLILESASTNQTSMYLCASIRTGTGLPQHFGDGTRLSIL.

Here the CDR3 DNA reads TGTGCCAGCAGTGAGGGGACAGGGAATAGCAATCAGCCCCAGCATTTT. It translates to CASSEGTGNSNQPQHF. The V gene is TRBV25-1, the J gene TRBJ1-5; the match to TRBD1 covers 9 bases. The CDR3 is 16 amino acids. Germline CDR1 reads MGHDK; CDR2 reads SYGVNS. Trimming removed 3 bases from V and 0 bases from J; junction bases left unmatched: 3.

The chain carries TRBV7-9 and TRBJ2-7; weak D call: TRBD1 (6 bases). Germline V gene lookup returns CDR1 SEHNR and CDR2 FQNEAQ (reference sequence). Trimming left V 5 bases short and J 1 base short, with 12 bases between. The CDR3 loop spans 14 amino acids. The CDR3 sequence: CASSQWTASYEQYF. The CDR3 nucleotides read TGTGCCAGCAGCCAATGGACAGCGTCCTACGAGCAGTACTTC.

This clone occurred once. The J gene is TRBJ2-1, the V gene TRBV5-1; 8 bases map to TRBD2. This CDR3 is built from 14 residues. After removal of 4 bases from V and 4 bases from J, the junction contained 4 bases not matched to a gene. Per the germline V gene, CDR1 is SGHRS and CDR2 is YFSETQ. CDR3 sequence: CASSTGLGYNEQFF. CDR3 DNA: TGCGCCAGCAGCACGGGACTAGGATACAATGAGCAGTTCTTC.

The CDR3 loop reads CAWSARGRGYGYTF. DNA for the CDR3: TGTGCCTGGAGCGCCAGAGGCCGGGGATATGGCTACACCTTC. The chain employs TRBV30 and TRBJ1-2; unclear D gene. CDR3 size: 14 residues. The germline gives CDR1 GTSNPN, CDR2 SVGIG (reference sequence). The V end was cut by 3 bases, the J end by 5 bases, with 16 bases between.